Listed below are T cell receptor beta chains from one sample, sequenced in a study of T cell responses to AZD1222 COVID-19 vaccine. Libraries were prepared by immunoSEQ multiplex PCR; TCRdb keeps only in-frame clonotypes and omits some of them. The sample lists about 180,000 clones; around nine tenths were seen once. The sequences come from peripheral blood, collected 28 days after the second AZD1222 dose. These receptor sequences come from an adult who received the AZD1222 COVID-19 vaccine. The CDR3 runs from the conserved cysteine through the conserved F or W. The D gene is left open where the match is weak. Expanded clones get a size class; other rows say once, few or many, or leave the size out.

D gene	clone size	V gene	J gene	CDR3 protein
TRBD1	.	TRBV9	TRBJ1-2	CASSPRDRDGYTF
.	.	TRBV5-4	TRBJ2-1	CASSAQAGQDEQFF
TRBD1	.	TRBV12-3/TRBV12-4	TRBJ1-1	CASSIGGTVQAFF
.	.	TRBV19	TRBJ1-3	CATSGSGNTIYF
.	.	TRBV7-8	TRBJ1-6	CASSSQAGSSSYNSPLHF
.	.	TRBV28	TRBJ1-5	CASTPPRNQPQHF
.	once	TRBV6-4	TRBJ2-3	CASSVAQGTDTQYF
.	.	TRBV12-5	TRBJ2-5	CASGLAPHMYF
.	.	TRBV7-3	TRBJ1-5	CASSRDSNQPQHF
TRBD2	.	TRBV28	TRBJ2-5	CASRERGEETQYF
TRBD1	.	TRBV28	TRBJ2-7	CASSLSGTGGEQYF